A few counts support the clone carrying this T cell receptor (beta chain). TCRdb re-analysed the 5' RACE reads in MiXCR, keeping a single row per CDR3 protein. The top ten clones hold 6.5% to 8% of a sample with fewer than 90,000 distinct CDR3 sequences, approximately 5.4% of them seen once. The data stem from a study of T cells of healthy individuals. Germline V gene sequence: CDR1 SEHNR, CDR2 FQNEAQ (reference sequence). V lost 2 bases to trimming and J lost 4 bases; unmatched junction nucleotides: 10. This CDR3 has 17 amino acids. The rearrangement uses TRBV7-9 and TRBJ1-1; 10 positions match TRBD1. The receptor was derived from a female donor in good health. CDR3 DNA sequence: TGTGCCAGCAGCTTATTTGTCGGGACAGGGGCTCTCACTGAAGCTTTCTTT. It yields the protein CASSLFVGTGALTEAFF. Full variable domain (remainder filled in from reference TRBV7-9 and TRBJ1-1): DTGVSQNPRHKITKRGQNVTFRCDPISEHNRLYWYRQTLGQGPEFLTYFQNEAQLEKSRLLSDRFSAERPKGSFSTLEIQRTEQGDSAMYLCASSLFVGTGALTEAFFGQGTRLTVV.